Presented here are 18 T cell receptor beta chains from one specimen sequenced in a study of technical replicates of blood from a handful of donors. The table came from immunoSEQ multiplex PCR; TCRdb's copy has only in-frame clones and leaves some out. The sample lists tens of thousands of clones; about 93% were seen once. The sequencing sample was made of T cells isolated from PBMCs. The origin of the receptors is a human donor in good health.

The chain uses TRBV14 and TRBJ1-1; TRBD1 matches at 7 bases. Germline V gene lookup returns CDR1 SGHDN and CDR2 FVKESK. Germline trimming cut 0 bases from V and 5 bases from J; bases unmatched to any gene: 6. The CDR3 extends over 15 amino acids. The CDR3 coding sequence is TGTGCCAGCAGCCAAGATGCGACAGGGTTGACTGAAGCTTTCTTT. Translation gives CASSQDATGLTEAFF.

This chain connects TRBV19 to TRBJ2-1; D is perhaps TRBD2 (5 bases). In germline, CDR1 is LNHDA, CDR2 SQIVND (reference sequence). The V end was cut by 0 bases, the J end by 9 bases, with 6 bases between. This CDR3 region has 12 residues. CDR3 region: CASSIERGEQFF. The CDR3 DNA reads as TGTGCCAGTAGTATAGAACGGGGTGAGCAGTTCTTC.

The chain employs TRBV30 and TRBJ2-7; 8 nucleotides line up with TRBD1. Looked up from germline, CDR1 is GTSNPN and CDR2 is SVGIG (reference sequence). Germline trimming cut 7 bases from V and 2 bases from J; bases unmatched to any gene: 1. The CDR3 sequence is 11 residues long. CDR3 nucleotides: TGTGCCTCACAGGGGGCCTACGAGCAGTACTTC. Encoded protein: CASQGAYEQYF.

This chain joins TRBV2 and TRBJ1-6; perhaps TRBD1 as D (5 bases). The germline V and J ends were trimmed by 6 bases and 9 bases, with 15 bases remaining between them. The CDR3 is 14 residues long. Germline V gene lookup returns CDR1 SNHLY and CDR2 FYNNEI. The CDR3 reads CASRTGGDGSPLHF. Here the CDR3 DNA reads TGTGCCAGCAGGACCGGAGGGGACGGTTCACCCCTCCACTTT.

This chain links TRBV7-9 with TRBJ1-4; a weak D match, TRBD1 (6 bases). Looked up from germline, CDR1 is SEHNR and CDR2 is FQNEAQ (reference sequence). Trimming shortened V by 0 bases and J by 4 bases, and 15 bases separated the two germline ends. The CDR3 runs to 17 residues. CDR3 nucleotides: TGTGCCAGCAGCTTAGCGATACAGGGCCTTATTAATGAAAAACTGTTTTTT. Translation: CASSLAIQGLINEKLFF. The variable domain in full, completed from reference TRBV7-9 and TRBJ1-4, reads DTGVSQNPRHKITKRGQNVTFRCDPISEHNRLYWYRQTLGQGPEFLTYFQNEAQLEKSRLLSDRFSAERPKGSFSTLEIQRTEQGDSAMYLCASSLAIQGLINEKLFFGSGTQLSVL.

The V call is TRBV5-1, the J call TRBJ1-1; TRBD1 is a possible D gene (6 bases). The CDR3 totals 14 residues. The germline CDR1 and CDR2 sequences are SGHRS and YFSETQ. V was clipped by 0 bases and J by 4 bases, with 10 bases between them. CDR3 in amino acids: CASSLAGVGTEAFF. The CDR3 DNA sequence: TGCGCCAGCAGCTTGGCAGGGGTAGGCACTGAAGCTTTCTTT.

The chain uses TRBV19 and TRBJ2-3; D call uncertain. The V end was cut by 0 bases, the J end by 0 bases, with 7 bases between. This CDR3 is 15 amino acids long. Per germline, CDR1 LNHDA and CDR2 SQIVND (reference sequence). This CDR3 is CASSIERQSTDTQYF. DNA of the CDR3: TGTGCCAGTAGTATAGAGCGGCAGAGCACAGATACGCAGTATTTT.

This chain's CDR3 is CASSIQLAGTGELFF. The CDR3 nucleotides are TGTGCCAGTAGTATCCAACTAGCAGGGACCGGGGAGCTGTTTTTT. This chain links TRBV19 with TRBJ2-2, with D possibly matching TRBD2 (6 bases). V was clipped by 3 bases and J by 5 bases, with 13 bases between them. CDR3 length: 15 residues. CDR1 and CDR2 (germline): LNHDA, SQIVND (reference sequence).

The rearrangement uses TRBV7-9 and TRBJ2-1; D is undetermined. Trimming left V 7 bases short and J 5 bases short, with 6 bases between. The CDR3 runs 11 residues. In germline, CDR1 is SEHNR, CDR2 FQNEAQ (reference sequence). The CDR3 DNA reads TGTGCCAGCAACCAGAACAATGAGCAGTTCTTC. Residues: CASNQNNEQFF.

J is TRBJ1-5 and V is TRBV7-2; D remains ambiguous. With 1 base removed from V and 3 bases from J, the gap between germline ends came to 7 bases. Germline-derived CDR1 and CDR2 are SGHTA and FQGNSA. CDR3 length: 14 residues. The DNA of the CDR3 is TGTGCCAGCAGCTTAGATGGCCTCAATCAGCCCCAGCATTTT. This sequence encodes CASSLDGLNQPQHF.

The chain joins TRBV5-1 to TRBJ1-1, with a tentative D call TRBD1 (5 bases). CDR1 and CDR2 (germline): SGHRS, YFSETQ. The CDR3 covers 16 residues. Trimming pared 2 bases from V and 1 base from J, leaving 15 bases between. CDR3 nucleotide sequence: TGCGCCAGCAGCTTTTGGGTTAGACAGACGAACACTGAAGCTTTCTTT. Amino acid sequence: CASSFWVRQTNTEAFF.

The J gene is TRBJ2-3, the V gene TRBV4-2, with D tentatively TRBD1 (6 bases). CDR3 length: 16 amino acids. Trimming removed 1 base from V and 4 bases from J, with 15 bases in between. Germline V gene lookup returns CDR1 LGHNA and CDR2 YNFKEQ. CDR3 in DNA: TGTGCCAGCAGCCAAGTAGGGGGTTACGTTTCAGATACGCAGTATTTT. Translation: CASSQVGGYVSDTQYF.

The chain combines TRBV5-1 with TRBJ2-1; D is unclear. The CDR3 has 15 amino acids. Trimming took off 0 bases at V and 4 bases at J, with 11 bases between the two ends. Looked up from germline, CDR1 is SGHRS and CDR2 is YFSETQ. Written as DNA, the CDR3 is TGCGCCAGCAGCTTGGCTAGTGGCCGTTACAATGAGCAGTTCTTC. It yields the protein CASSLASGRYNEQFF.

This sequence joins TRBV2 and TRBJ2-7; 13 bases agree with TRBD2. With V trimmed by 6 bases and J by 5 bases, 7 bases remained unmatched. CDR3 size: 15 residues. The germline CDR1 and CDR2 sequences are SNHLY and FYNNEI. Here the CDR3 reads CASSAGTSGTHEQYF. The CDR3, as DNA: TGTGCCAGCAGCGCCGGGACTAGCGGGACCCACGAGCAGTACTTC.

The rearrangement links TRBV6-5 to TRBJ2-5; 7 bases line up with TRBD1. V lost 6 bases, J lost 5 bases, and 3 bases stayed unmatched. The germline V gene encodes CDR1 MNHEY and CDR2 SVGAGI. CDR3 length: 12 amino acids. The CDR3 loop is CASRRRGETQYF. The CDR3 DNA sequence: TGTGCCAGCAGACGCAGGGGGGAGACCCAGTACTTC.

The chain has TRBV18 and TRBJ2-3; no firm D call. Deletions cut 5 bases from V and 1 base from J, with 13 bases between. The germline CDR1 and CDR2 sequences are KGHSH and LQKENI. This CDR3 spans 15 amino acids. In DNA form, the CDR3 reads TGTGCCAGCTCAACCACCCTTGAGGGCACAGATACGCAGTATTTT. Its translation: CASSTTLEGTDTQYF.

A single count supports this clone. The J gene is TRBJ2-3, the V gene TRBV12-5; 8 bases match TRBD2. Germline trimming cut 4 bases from V and 4 bases from J; bases unmatched to any gene: 16. CDR1 and CDR2 from the germline V gene are LGHNT and FRNRAP. There are 18 residues in the CDR3. This CDR3 is CASGSRNLGLVVPDTQYF. The DNA of the CDR3 is TGTGCTAGTGGTTCGCGGAATCTGGGACTAGTTGTTCCAGATACGCAGTATTTT.

The chain links TRBV19 to TRBJ2-7; 8 bases match TRBD2. V was pared by 0 bases and J by 3 bases, with 16 bases of the junction left unmatched. Germline CDR1 LNHDA, CDR2 SQIVND (reference sequence). The CDR3 extends over 19 amino acids. The CDR3 reads CASSIDAGGTGAGDYEQYF. The CDR3 region has the DNA TGTGCCAGTAGTATAGACGCGGGGGGAACTGGGGCCGGGGACTACGAGCAGTACTTC.